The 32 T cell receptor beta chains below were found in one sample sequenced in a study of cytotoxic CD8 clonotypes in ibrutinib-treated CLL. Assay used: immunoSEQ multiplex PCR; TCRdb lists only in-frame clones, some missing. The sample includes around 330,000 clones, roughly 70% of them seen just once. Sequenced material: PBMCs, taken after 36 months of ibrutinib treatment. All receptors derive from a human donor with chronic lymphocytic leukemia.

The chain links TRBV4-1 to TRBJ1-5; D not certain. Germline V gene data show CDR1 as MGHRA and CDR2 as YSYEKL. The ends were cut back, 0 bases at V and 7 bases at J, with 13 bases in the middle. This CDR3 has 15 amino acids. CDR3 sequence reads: CASSQEWVGRQPQHF. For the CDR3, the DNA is TGCGCCAGCAGCCAAGAGTGGGTCGGTCGGCAGCCCCAGCATTTT.

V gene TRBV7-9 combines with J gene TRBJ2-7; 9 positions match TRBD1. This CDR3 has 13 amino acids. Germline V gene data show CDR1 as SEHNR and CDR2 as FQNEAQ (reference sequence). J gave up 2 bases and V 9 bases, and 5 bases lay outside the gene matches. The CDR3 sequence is CASTGTGTYEQYF. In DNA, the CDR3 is TGTGCCAGTACCGGGACAGGGACCTACGAGCAGTACTTC.

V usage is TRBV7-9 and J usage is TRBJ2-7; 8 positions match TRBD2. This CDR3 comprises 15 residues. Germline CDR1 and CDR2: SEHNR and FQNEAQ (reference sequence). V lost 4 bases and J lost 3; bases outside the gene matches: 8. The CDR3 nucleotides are TGTGCCAGCAGCTCTACCACTAGCGGTCACTACGAGCAGTACTTC. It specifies CASSSTTSGHYEQYF.

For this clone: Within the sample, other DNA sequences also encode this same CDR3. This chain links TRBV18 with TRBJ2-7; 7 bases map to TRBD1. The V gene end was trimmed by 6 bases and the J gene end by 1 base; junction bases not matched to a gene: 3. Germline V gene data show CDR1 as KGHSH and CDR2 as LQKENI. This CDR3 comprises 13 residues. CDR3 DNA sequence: TGTGCCAGCTCTCGGGACAGTTCCTACGAGCAGTACTTC. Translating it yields CASSRDSSYEQYF.

This CDR3 is CASSLQAGRETQYF. CDR3 DNA: TGTGCCAGCAGCTTACAGGCAGGGAGAGAGACCCAGTACTTC. J is TRBJ2-5 and V is TRBV7-3; possibly TRBD1 or TRBD2 for D (5 bases each). Per germline, CDR1 SGHTA and CDR2 FQGTGA. Trimming removed 2 bases from V and 4 bases from J, with 11 bases in between. The CDR3 runs 14 residues.

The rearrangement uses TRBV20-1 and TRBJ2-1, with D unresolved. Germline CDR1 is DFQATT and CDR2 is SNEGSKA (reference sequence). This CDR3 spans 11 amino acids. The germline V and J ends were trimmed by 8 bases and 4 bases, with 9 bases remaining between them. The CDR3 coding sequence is TGCAGTCGGTTAGATTACAATGAGCAGTTCTTC. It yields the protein CSRLDYNEQFF.

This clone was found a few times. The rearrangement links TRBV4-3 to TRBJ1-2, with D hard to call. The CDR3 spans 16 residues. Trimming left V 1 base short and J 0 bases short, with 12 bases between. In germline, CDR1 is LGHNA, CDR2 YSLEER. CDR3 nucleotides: TGCGCCAGCAGCCAAGCACGCCAGAGACCTAACTATGGCTACACCTTC. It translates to CASSQARQRPNYGYTF.

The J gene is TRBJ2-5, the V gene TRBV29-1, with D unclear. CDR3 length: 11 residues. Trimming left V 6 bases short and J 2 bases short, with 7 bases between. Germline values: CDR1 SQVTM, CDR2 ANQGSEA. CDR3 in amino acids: CSVPSQETQYF. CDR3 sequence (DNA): TGCAGCGTGCCTTCACAAGAGACCCAGTACTTC.

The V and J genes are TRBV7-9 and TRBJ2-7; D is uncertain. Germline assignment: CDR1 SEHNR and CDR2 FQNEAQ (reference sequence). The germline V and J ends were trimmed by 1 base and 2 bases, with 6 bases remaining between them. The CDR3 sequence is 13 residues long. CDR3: CASSLEQPYEQYF. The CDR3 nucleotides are TGTGCCAGCAGCTTAGAACAACCCTACGAGCAGTACTTC. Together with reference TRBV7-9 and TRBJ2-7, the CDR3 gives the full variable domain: DTGVSQNPRHKITKRGQNVTFRCDPISEHNRLYWYRQTLGQGPEFLTYFQNEAQLEKSRLLSDRFSAERPKGSFSTLEIQRTEQGDSAMYLCASSLEQPYEQYFGPGTRLTVT.

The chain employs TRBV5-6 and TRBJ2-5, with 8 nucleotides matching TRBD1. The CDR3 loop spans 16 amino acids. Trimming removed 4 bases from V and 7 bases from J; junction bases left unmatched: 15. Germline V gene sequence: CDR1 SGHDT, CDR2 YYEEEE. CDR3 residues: CASSRRTGTIKGTQYF. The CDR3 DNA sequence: TGTGCCAGCAGCCGCCGGACAGGGACGATTAAGGGGACCCAGTACTTC.

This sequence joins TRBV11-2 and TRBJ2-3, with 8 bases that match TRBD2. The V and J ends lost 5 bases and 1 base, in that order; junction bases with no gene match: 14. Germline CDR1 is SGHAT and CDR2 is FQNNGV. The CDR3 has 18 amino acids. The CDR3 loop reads CASSHPPGGAGGTDTQYF. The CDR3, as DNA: TGTGCCAGCAGCCACCCCCCGGGGGGAGCGGGGGGCACAGATACGCAGTATTTT.

CDR3 nucleotides: TGCGCCAGCAGCCAAGAAGTTGGGACTCCTCGAGGCTACACCTTC. Encoded protein: CASSQEVGTPRGYTF. The V gene is TRBV4-1, the J gene TRBJ1-2, with D perhaps matching TRBD1 (5 bases). With 0 bases removed from V and 8 bases from J, the gap between germline ends came to 16 bases. This CDR3 region has 15 residues. CDR1 MGHRA and CDR2 YSYEKL come from the germline V gene.

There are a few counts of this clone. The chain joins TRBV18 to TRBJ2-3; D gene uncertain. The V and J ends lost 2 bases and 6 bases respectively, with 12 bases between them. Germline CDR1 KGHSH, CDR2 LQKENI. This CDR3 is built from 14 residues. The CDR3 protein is CASSPLPTRDTQYF. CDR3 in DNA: TGTGCCAGCTCACCATTACCAACCAGGGATACGCAGTATTTT. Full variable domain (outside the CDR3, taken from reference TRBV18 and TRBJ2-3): NAGVMQNPRHLVRRRGQEARLRCSPMKGHSHVYWYRQLPEEGLKFMVYLQKENIIDESGMPKERFSAEFPKEGPSILRIQQVVRGDSAAYFCASSPLPTRDTQYFGPGTRLTVL.

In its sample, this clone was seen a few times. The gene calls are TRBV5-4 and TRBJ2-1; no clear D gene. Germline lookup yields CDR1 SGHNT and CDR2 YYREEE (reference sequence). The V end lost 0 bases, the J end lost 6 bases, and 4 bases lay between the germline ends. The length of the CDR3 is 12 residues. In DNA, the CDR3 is TGTGCCAGCAGCTTGGCCAGCAATGAGCAGTTCTTC. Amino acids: CASSLASNEQFF.

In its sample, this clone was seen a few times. The CDR3 region has the DNA TGTGCCGTGGTTGCCGGGGCCCACGAGCAGTACTTC. This sequence encodes CAVVAGAHEQYF. The V call is TRBV6-1, the J call TRBJ2-7; perhaps D is TRBD1 or TRBD2 (5 bases each). The CDR3 extends over 12 amino acids. The V gene's germline CDR1 is MNHNS and CDR2 SASEGT. V shed 11 bases and J shed 5 bases, with 16 bases lying between them.

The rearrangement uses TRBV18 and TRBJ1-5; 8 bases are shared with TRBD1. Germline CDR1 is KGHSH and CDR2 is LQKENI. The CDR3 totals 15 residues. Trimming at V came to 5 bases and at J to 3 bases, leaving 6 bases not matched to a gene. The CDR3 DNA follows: TGTGCCAGCTCAGGGCGGACAGGGACCAATCAGCCCCAGCATTTT. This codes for CASSGRTGTNQPQHF.

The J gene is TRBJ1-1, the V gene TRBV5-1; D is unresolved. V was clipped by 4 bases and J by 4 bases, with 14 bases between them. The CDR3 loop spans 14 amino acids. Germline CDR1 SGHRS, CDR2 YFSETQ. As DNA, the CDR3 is TGCGCCAGCAGCCCGGAACAAGGCGGCACTGAAGCTTTCTTT. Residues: CASSPEQGGTEAFF.

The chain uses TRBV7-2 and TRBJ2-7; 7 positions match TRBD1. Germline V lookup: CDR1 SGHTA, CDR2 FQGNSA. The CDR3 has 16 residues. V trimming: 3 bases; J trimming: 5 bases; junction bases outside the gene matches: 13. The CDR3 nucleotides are TGTGCCAGCAGCTTGGACAGGATAGCGATAGACGACGAGCAGTACTTC. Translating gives CASSLDRIAIDDEQYF.

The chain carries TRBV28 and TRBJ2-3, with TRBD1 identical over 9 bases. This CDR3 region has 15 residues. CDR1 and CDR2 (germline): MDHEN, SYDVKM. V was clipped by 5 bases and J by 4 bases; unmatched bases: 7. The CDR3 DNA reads TGTGCCAGCAGTCTTCCGGGACAGGGAGCAGATACGCAGTATTTT. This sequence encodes CASSLPGQGADTQYF.

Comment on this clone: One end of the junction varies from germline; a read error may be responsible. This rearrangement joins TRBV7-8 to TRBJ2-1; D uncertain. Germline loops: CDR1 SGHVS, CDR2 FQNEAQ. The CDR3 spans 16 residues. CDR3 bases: TGTGCCAGCAGCTTAGCGTCAGGTGGCTCCTACAATGAGCTGTTCTTC. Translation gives CASSLASGGSYNELFF.

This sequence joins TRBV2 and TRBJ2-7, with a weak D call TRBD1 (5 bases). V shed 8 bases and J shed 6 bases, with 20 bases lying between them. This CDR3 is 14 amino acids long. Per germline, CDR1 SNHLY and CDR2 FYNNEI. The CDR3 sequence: CASRPLAIQVEQYF. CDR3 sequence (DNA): TGTGCCAGCCGTCCGCTCGCGATACAGGTCGAGCAGTACTTC. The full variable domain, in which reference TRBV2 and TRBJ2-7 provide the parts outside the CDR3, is EPEVTQTPSHQVTQMGQEVILRCVPISNHLYFYWYRQILGQKVEFLVSFYNNEISEKSEIFDDQFSVERPDGSNFTLKIRSTKLEDSAMYFCASRPLAIQVEQYFGPGTRLTVT.

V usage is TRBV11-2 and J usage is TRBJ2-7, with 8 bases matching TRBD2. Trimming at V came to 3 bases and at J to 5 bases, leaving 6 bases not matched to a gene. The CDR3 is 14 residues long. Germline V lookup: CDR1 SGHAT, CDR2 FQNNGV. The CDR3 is CASSFTAGVDEQYF. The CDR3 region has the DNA TGTGCCAGCAGCTTCACAGCGGGAGTGGACGAGCAGTACTTC.

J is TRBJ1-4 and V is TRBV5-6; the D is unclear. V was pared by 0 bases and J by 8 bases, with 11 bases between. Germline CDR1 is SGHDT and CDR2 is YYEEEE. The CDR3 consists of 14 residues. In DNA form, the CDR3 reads TGTGCCAGCAGCTTGGAGGGATCGTGGGAAAAACTGTTTTTT. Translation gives CASSLEGSWEKLFF.

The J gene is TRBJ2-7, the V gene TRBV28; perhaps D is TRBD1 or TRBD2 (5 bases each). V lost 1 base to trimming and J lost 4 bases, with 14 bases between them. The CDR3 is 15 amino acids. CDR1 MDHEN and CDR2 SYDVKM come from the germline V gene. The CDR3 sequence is CASSLSLRERYEQYF. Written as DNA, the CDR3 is TGTGCCAGCAGTTTATCACTCAGGGAGCGGTACGAGCAGTACTTC. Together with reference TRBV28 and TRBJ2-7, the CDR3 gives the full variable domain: DVKVTQSSRYLVKRTGEKVFLECVQDMDHENMFWYRQDPGLGLRLIYFSYDVKMKEKGDIPEGYSVSREKKERFSLILESASTNQTSMYLCASSLSLRERYEQYFGPGTRLTVT.

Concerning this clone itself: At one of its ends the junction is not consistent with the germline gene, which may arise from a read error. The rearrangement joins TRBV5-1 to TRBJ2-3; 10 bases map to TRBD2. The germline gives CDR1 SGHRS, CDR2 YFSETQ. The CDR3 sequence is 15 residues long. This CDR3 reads CASSLVLAGVDTQFF. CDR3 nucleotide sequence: TGCGCCAGCAGCTTGGTTCTAGCGGGAGTAGATACGCAGTTTTTT.

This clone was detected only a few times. Here the CDR3 reads CASSNHDGQPQHF. The DNA of the CDR3 is TGTGCCAGCAGCAATCACGACGGGCAGCCCCAGCATTTT. V usage is TRBV6-5 and J usage is TRBJ1-5; D uncertain. V dropped 6 bases and J dropped 7 bases, with 13 bases sitting between them. The CDR3 extends over 13 amino acids. CDR1 MNHEY and CDR2 SVGAGI come from the germline V gene.

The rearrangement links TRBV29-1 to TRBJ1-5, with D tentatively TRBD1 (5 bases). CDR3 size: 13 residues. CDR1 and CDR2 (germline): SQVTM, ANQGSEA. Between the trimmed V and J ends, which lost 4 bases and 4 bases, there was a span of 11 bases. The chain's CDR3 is CSVGSGGNQPQHF. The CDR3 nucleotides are TGCAGCGTTGGCAGTGGGGGTAATCAGCCCCAGCATTTT.

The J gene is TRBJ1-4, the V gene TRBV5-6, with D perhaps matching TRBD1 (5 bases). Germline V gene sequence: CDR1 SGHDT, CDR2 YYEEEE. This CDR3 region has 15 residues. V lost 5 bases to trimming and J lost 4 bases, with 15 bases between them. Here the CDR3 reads CASRGTGIDNEKLFF. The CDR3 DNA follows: TGTGCCAGCAGGGGGACGGGAATTGATAATGAAAAACTGTTTTTT.

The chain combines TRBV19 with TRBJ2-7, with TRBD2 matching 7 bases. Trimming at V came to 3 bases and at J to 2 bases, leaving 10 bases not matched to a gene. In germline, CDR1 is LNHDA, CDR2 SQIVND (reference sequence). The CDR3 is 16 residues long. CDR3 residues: CASSMNPTSWTYEQYF. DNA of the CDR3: TGTGCCAGTAGTATGAACCCGACTAGCTGGACCTACGAGCAGTACTTC.

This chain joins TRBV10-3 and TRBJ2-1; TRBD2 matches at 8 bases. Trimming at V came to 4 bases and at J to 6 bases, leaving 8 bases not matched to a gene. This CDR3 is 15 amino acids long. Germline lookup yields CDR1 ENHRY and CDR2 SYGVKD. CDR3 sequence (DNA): TGTGCCATCAGTGGGGCGGGGGGCAGCCTCAATGAGCAGTTCTTC. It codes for CAISGAGGSLNEQFF.

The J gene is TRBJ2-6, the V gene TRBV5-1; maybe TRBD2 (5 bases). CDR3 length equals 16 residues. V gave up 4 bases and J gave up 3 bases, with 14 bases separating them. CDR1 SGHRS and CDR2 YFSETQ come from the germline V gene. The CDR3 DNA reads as TGCGCCAGCAGCCGTAGCGTCGTCTTTGGGGCCAACGTCCTGACTTTC. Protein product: CASSRSVVFGANVLTF.

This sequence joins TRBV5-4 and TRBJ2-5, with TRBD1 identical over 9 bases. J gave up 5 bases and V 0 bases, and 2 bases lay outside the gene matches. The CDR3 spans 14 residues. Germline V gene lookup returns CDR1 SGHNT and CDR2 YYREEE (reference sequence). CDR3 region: CASSLGQGGETQYF. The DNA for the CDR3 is TGTGCCAGCAGCTTGGGACAGGGGGGGGAGACCCAGTACTTC. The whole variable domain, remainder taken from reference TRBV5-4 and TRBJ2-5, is ETGVTQSPTHLIKTRGQQVTLRCSSQSGHNTVSWYQQALGQGPQFIFQYYREEENGRGNFPPRFSGLQFPNYSSELNVNALELDDSALYLCASSLGQGGETQYFGPGTRLLVL.